This is a list of T cell receptor beta chains from one sample in a study of T cells after yellow fever vaccination. Via MiXCR, TCRdb re-called the 5' RACE reads, giving one row per CDR3 protein. This table has 500,000 to 700,000 distinct CDR3 sequences, about 19% appearing once. Sequencing was performed on PBMCs, taken 15 days after the yellow fever booster vaccination. Receptors originate from a man aged 25-45 years who received the YFV17D yellow fever vaccine. Both conserved end residues are part of each CDR3. A D gene is named only where the DNA matches it firmly. Clone size is shown for a subset of rows, as once, few, many or a class of expanded clone.

d_call: NA; clone_size: NA; v_call: TRBV4-3; j_call: TRBJ2-1; cdr3_aa: CASSQEGWSSPYNEQFF; cdr3_nt: TGCGCCAGCAGCCAAGAGGGGTGGAGCTCCCCCTACAATGAGCAGTTCTTC
d_call: NA; clone_size: NA; v_call: TRBV20-1; j_call: TRBJ2-5; cdr3_aa: CSARGWEETQYF; cdr3_nt: TGCAGTGCTAGGGGTTGGGAAGAGACCCAGTACTTC
d_call: NA; clone_size: NA; v_call: TRBV20-1; j_call: TRBJ1-1; cdr3_aa: CSASVGNTEAFF; cdr3_nt: TGCAGTGCTAGTGTGGGGAACACTGAAGCTTTCTTT
d_call: NA; clone_size: few; v_call: TRBV28; j_call: TRBJ2-7; cdr3_aa: CASTRSYEQYF; cdr3_nt: TGTGCCAGCACCCGGAGCTACGAGCAGTACTTC
d_call: NA; clone_size: NA; v_call: TRBV7-9; j_call: TRBJ2-5; cdr3_aa: CASSLDVVETQYF; cdr3_nt: TGTGCCAGCAGCTTAGATGTAGTCGAGACCCAGTACTTC
d_call: NA; clone_size: few; v_call: TRBV7-2; j_call: TRBJ2-7; cdr3_aa: CASSLGTKGYQYF; cdr3_nt: TGTGCCAGCAGCTTAGGGACCAAGGGATACCAGTACTTC
d_call: NA; clone_size: NA; v_call: TRBV27; j_call: TRBJ2-5; cdr3_aa: CASSFGPVQETQYF; cdr3_nt: TGTGCCAGCAGTTTTGGGCCAGTTCAAGAGACCCAGTACTTC
d_call: NA; clone_size: few; v_call: TRBV6-1; j_call: TRBJ1-2; cdr3_aa: CASMGREISNYGYTF; cdr3_nt: TGTGCCAGCATGGGCAGGGAGATATCTAACTATGGCTACACCTTC
d_call: NA; clone_size: NA; v_call: TRBV29-1; j_call: TRBJ1-1; cdr3_aa: CSVEGAFF; cdr3_nt: TGCAGCGTTGAGGGAGCTTTCTTT
d_call: NA; clone_size: few; v_call: TRBV12-3/TRBV12-4; j_call: TRBJ2-1; cdr3_aa: CASSRTETYNEQFF; cdr3_nt: TGTGCCAGCAGCCGGACCGAAACCTACAATGAGCAGTTCTTC
d_call: NA; clone_size: NA; v_call: TRBV12-3/TRBV12-4; j_call: TRBJ2-1; cdr3_aa: CASSPLQGSYNEQFF; cdr3_nt: TGTGCCAGCAGTCCACTCCAGGGAAGCTACAATGAGCAGTTCTTC
d_call: TRBD1; clone_size: NA; v_call: TRBV10-3; j_call: TRBJ2-1; cdr3_aa: CAIMDRDRVGEQFF; cdr3_nt: TGTGCCATCATGGACCGGGACAGGGTTGGTGAGCAGTTCTTC
d_call: NA; clone_size: NA; v_call: TRBV6-1; j_call: TRBJ2-5; cdr3_aa: CASSPIPASMQETQYF; cdr3_nt: TGTGCCAGCAGCCCTATCCCGGCCTCAATGCAAGAGACCCAGTACTTC
d_call: NA; clone_size: few; v_call: TRBV20-1; j_call: TRBJ2-3; cdr3_aa: CSARGGSGTDTQYF; cdr3_nt: TGCAGTGCTAGAGGTGGTAGCGGCACAGATACGCAGTATTTT
d_call: TRBD2; clone_size: NA; v_call: TRBV20-1; j_call: TRBJ2-1; cdr3_aa: CSARSASGRSSYNEQFF; cdr3_nt: TGCAGTGCTAGATCGGCTAGCGGGAGGTCTTCCTACAATGAGCAGTTCTTC
d_call: NA; clone_size: few; v_call: TRBV7-8; j_call: TRBJ1-6; cdr3_aa: CASSSGDLPRGAGSPLHF; cdr3_nt: TGTGCCAGCAGCTCCGGGGACCTACCCCGAGGAGCTGGGTCACCCCTCCACTTT
d_call: NA; clone_size: few; v_call: TRBV5-1; j_call: TRBJ2-7; cdr3_aa: CASSLAYGHYEQYF; cdr3_nt: TGCGCCAGCAGCTTGGCTTACGGCCACTACGAGCAGTACTTC
d_call: NA; clone_size: NA; v_call: TRBV4-3; j_call: TRBJ1-2; cdr3_aa: CASSQALSSGVYGYTF; cdr3_nt: TGCGCCAGCAGCCAAGCTTTGTCGAGCGGCGTCTATGGCTACACCTTC
d_call: TRBD2; clone_size: few; v_call: TRBV11-2; j_call: TRBJ2-5; cdr3_aa: CASSFFYSSGRAWETQYF; cdr3_nt: TGTGCCAGCAGCTTTTTTTACTCTAGCGGGAGGGCCTGGGAGACCCAGTACTTC
d_call: NA; clone_size: many; v_call: TRBV27; j_call: TRBJ1-5; cdr3_aa: CASSFNSGQPQHF; cdr3_nt: TGTGCCAGCAGTTTCAATAGTGGCCAGCCCCAGCATTTT
d_call: NA; clone_size: few; v_call: TRBV5-1; j_call: TRBJ2-1; cdr3_aa: CASSEGTNSYNEQFF; cdr3_nt: TGCGCCAGCAGCGAAGGAACTAACTCCTACAATGAGCAGTTCTTC
d_call: NA; clone_size: few; v_call: TRBV29-1; j_call: TRBJ2-4; cdr3_aa: CSDLKGLAKNIQYF; cdr3_nt: TGCAGCGACCTCAAGGGTTTGGCCAAAAACATTCAGTACTTC
d_call: TRBD1; clone_size: NA; v_call: TRBV10-3; j_call: TRBJ2-6; cdr3_aa: CAISAGTGRGANVLTF; cdr3_nt: TGTGCCATCAGCGCCGGGACAGGGCGTGGGGCCAACGTCCTGACTTTC
d_call: NA; clone_size: few; v_call: TRBV5-6; j_call: TRBJ2-7; cdr3_aa: CASSFSRYEQYF; cdr3_nt: TGTGCCAGCAGCTTCAGTCGTTACGAGCAGTACTTC
d_call: NA; clone_size: NA; v_call: TRBV5-1; j_call: TRBJ2-7; cdr3_aa: CASTRDGTYEQYF; cdr3_nt: TGCGCCAGCACTCGGGACGGTACCTACGAGCAGTACTTC
d_call: NA; clone_size: few; v_call: TRBV21-1; j_call: TRBJ1-4; cdr3_aa: CASSREGTTVNEKLFF; cdr3_nt: TGTGCCAGCAGCCGGGAAGGGACAACAGTTAATGAAAAACTGTTTTTT
d_call: NA; clone_size: few; v_call: TRBV4-3; j_call: TRBJ2-1; cdr3_aa: CASSPSAHHPYNEQFF; cdr3_nt: TGCGCCAGCAGCCCCTCAGCGCACCATCCTTACAATGAGCAGTTCTTC
d_call: NA; clone_size: NA; v_call: TRBV30; j_call: TRBJ2-2; cdr3_aa: CASDRGADGELFF; cdr3_nt: TGTGCCTCTGACCGGGGGGCGGACGGGGAGCTGTTTTTT
d_call: TRBD2; clone_size: NA; v_call: TRBV7-2; j_call: TRBJ2-7; cdr3_aa: CASSWEREFYEQYF; cdr3_nt: TGTGCCAGCAGCTGGGAGCGGGAGTTCTACGAGCAGTACTTC
d_call: NA; clone_size: medium-sized; v_call: TRBV7-2; j_call: TRBJ2-5; cdr3_aa: CASSSRVSQYF; cdr3_nt: TGTGCCAGCAGCTCCCGAGTGAGCCAGTACTTC
d_call: NA; clone_size: NA; v_call: TRBV7-2; j_call: TRBJ2-5; cdr3_aa: CASSLTRWIGTQYF; cdr3_nt: TGTGCCAGCAGCTTAACCCGGTGGATTGGGACCCAGTACTTC
d_call: NA; clone_size: NA; v_call: TRBV12-3/TRBV12-4; j_call: TRBJ2-7; cdr3_aa: CASTLTGNLEQYF; cdr3_nt: TGTGCCAGCACCTTAACCGGGAATCTCGAGCAGTACTTC
d_call: NA; clone_size: NA; v_call: TRBV27; j_call: TRBJ2-5; cdr3_aa: CASSWSLQETQYF; cdr3_nt: TGTGCCAGCAGTTGGAGCCTCCAAGAGACCCAGTACTTC
d_call: NA; clone_size: few; v_call: TRBV5-1; j_call: TRBJ2-1; cdr3_aa: CASSLRTGGDNEQFF; cdr3_nt: TGCGCCAGCAGCTTGAGAACGGGTGGGGACAATGAGCAGTTCTTC
d_call: NA; clone_size: few; v_call: TRBV6-5; j_call: TRBJ2-1; cdr3_aa: CASSYVGLRLDNEQFF; cdr3_nt: TGTGCCAGCAGTTATGTCGGACTACGACTCGACAATGAGCAGTTCTTC
d_call: NA; clone_size: few; v_call: TRBV5-4; j_call: TRBJ2-7; cdr3_aa: CASRERGEQYF; cdr3_nt: TGTGCCAGCAGGGAGCGTGGCGAGCAGTACTTC
d_call: NA; clone_size: NA; v_call: TRBV3-1; j_call: TRBJ1-5; cdr3_aa: CASSPWVDQPQHF; cdr3_nt: TGTGCCAGCAGCCCGTGGGTGGATCAGCCCCAGCATTTT
d_call: NA; clone_size: NA; v_call: TRBV6-1; j_call: TRBJ1-4; cdr3_aa: CASSDHRPDEKLFF; cdr3_nt: TGTGCCAGCAGTGATCATCGACCCGATGAAAAACTGTTTTTT
d_call: TRBD2; clone_size: NA; v_call: TRBV9; j_call: TRBJ2-7; cdr3_aa: CASSVRAGYYEQYF; cdr3_nt: TGTGCCAGCAGCGTAAGAGCGGGGTACTACGAGCAGTACTTC
d_call: TRBD1; clone_size: few; v_call: TRBV7-7; j_call: TRBJ2-2; cdr3_aa: CASSQIDRAANTGELFF; cdr3_nt: TGTGCCAGCAGCCAAATCGACAGGGCGGCGAACACCGGGGAGCTGTTTTTT
d_call: NA; clone_size: NA; v_call: TRBV4-3; j_call: TRBJ2-7; cdr3_aa: CASSQVRGGVSYEQYF; cdr3_nt: TGCGCCAGCAGCCAAGTCCGAGGGGGGGTATCCTACGAGCAGTACTTC
d_call: NA; clone_size: NA; v_call: TRBV7-8; j_call: TRBJ2-5; cdr3_aa: CASSQELMSGETQYF; cdr3_nt: TGTGCCAGCAGCCAAGAATTAATGAGTGGGGAGACCCAGTACTTC
d_call: NA; clone_size: NA; v_call: TRBV28; j_call: TRBJ2-7; cdr3_aa: CASGRFSYEQYF; cdr3_nt: TGTGCCAGCGGCAGGTTCTCCTACGAGCAGTACTTC
d_call: TRBD2; clone_size: NA; v_call: TRBV3-1; j_call: TRBJ2-7; cdr3_aa: CASSHGREFHEQYF; cdr3_nt: TGTGCCAGCAGCCACGGGCGGGAGTTCCACGAGCAGTACTTC
d_call: NA; clone_size: NA; v_call: TRBV10-3; j_call: TRBJ2-1; cdr3_aa: CAISERASRDNEQFF; cdr3_nt: TGTGCCATCAGTGAGCGGGCTAGCAGGGACAATGAGCAGTTCTTC
d_call: NA; clone_size: few; v_call: TRBV20-1; j_call: TRBJ2-5; cdr3_aa: CSAGHQETQYF; cdr3_nt: TGCAGTGCAGGCCACCAAGAGACCCAGTACTTC
d_call: NA; clone_size: few; v_call: TRBV6-5; j_call: TRBJ1-2; cdr3_aa: CASSYRQGRNGYTF; cdr3_nt: TGTGCCAGCAGTTACCGGCAGGGCCGGAATGGCTACACCTTC
d_call: NA; clone_size: NA; v_call: TRBV29-1; j_call: TRBJ2-1; cdr3_aa: CSVEGWGYNEQFF; cdr3_nt: TGCAGCGTTGAAGGGTGGGGATACAATGAGCAGTTCTTC
d_call: TRBD2; clone_size: NA; v_call: TRBV20-1; j_call: TRBJ2-7; cdr3_aa: CSATGGGSISYEQYF; cdr3_nt: TGCAGTGCCACGGGTGGCGGGAGTATCTCCTACGAGCAGTACTTC
d_call: TRBD1; clone_size: many; v_call: TRBV5-1; j_call: TRBJ2-7; cdr3_aa: CASSPGTDSYEQYF; cdr3_nt: TGCGCCAGCAGCCCCGGGACAGACTCCTACGAGCAGTACTTC
d_call: NA; clone_size: NA; v_call: TRBV7-2; j_call: TRBJ2-1; cdr3_aa: CASSLTGPYNEQFF; cdr3_nt: TGTGCCAGCAGCCTTACCGGTCCCTACAATGAGCAGTTCTTC
d_call: NA; clone_size: NA; v_call: TRBV6-1; j_call: TRBJ2-7; cdr3_aa: CASSQPSAEQYF; cdr3_nt: TGTGCCAGCAGTCAACCGTCTGCCGAGCAGTACTTC
d_call: TRBD1; clone_size: few; v_call: TRBV18; j_call: TRBJ2-4; cdr3_aa: CASSPLIGQGMSKNIQYF; cdr3_nt: TGTGCCAGCTCACCACTCATTGGACAGGGGATGTCCAAAAACATTCAGTACTTC